Reported below is one T cell receptor beta chain. Antigen specificity is unknown. Germline values: CDR1 LNHNV, CDR2 YYDKDF (reference sequence). The CDR3 is 12 residues long. The V end lost 1 base, the J end lost 5 bases, and 5 bases lay between the germline ends. The sample comes from a study of cytomegalovirus exposure and HLA in healthy donors. General study points: Per a prior analysis, the majority of TCR beta V segments were productive roughly 90% or roughly 30% of the time. Researchers reported in a later analysis that a missense DCLRE1C variant was tied to TCR beta V- and J-gene trimming.

The PCR made use of 60 Vbeta and 13 Jbeta primers. Clones were sequenced by immunoSEQ multiplex PCR, and TCRdb holds only the in-frame ones, with some missing. The table lists more than 80,000 clones, over 70% of them singletons. The specimen was PBMCs. The sequence came from a girl aged 2 to 10 in good health and CMV-seropositive. The V gene is TRBV15, the J gene TRBJ2-5; no definite D call. Written as DNA, the CDR3 is TGTGCCACCAGCAGAGTCCGGGAGACCCAGTACTTC. This codes for CATSRVRETQYF.